The 14 T cell receptor beta chains below were found in one sample sequenced in a study of blood T cell repertoires in COVID-19. The protocol was immunoSEQ multiplex PCR, while the TCRdb copy is restricted to in-frame clones and leaves out a portion. The repertoire includes about 140,000 clones, approximately 85% of them detected once, and about 1.7% sits in the top ten. The sample comprised peripheral blood. The receptors derive from a man aged 70 or older with acute or convalescent COVID-19.

The chain couples TRBV3-1 (or the pseudogene TRBV3-2) to TRBJ1-1, with D unclear. This CDR3 contains 19 residues. CDR1 LGHDT and CDR2 YNNKEL come from the germline V gene (reference sequence). V lost 2 bases, J lost 2 bases, and 24 bases lay in between. CDR3 sequence (DNA): TGTGCCAGCAGCCAATCCCAGGCGGGTGTGACGCCTTTCAACACTGAAGCTTTCTTT. Translation gives CASSQSQAGVTPFNTEAFF.

In its sample, this clone was seen a few times. This rearrangement joins TRBV13 to TRBJ1-4, with D perhaps TRBD1 (6 bases). Germline V lookup: CDR1 PRHDT, CDR2 FYEKMQ (reference sequence). V was clipped by 5 bases and J by 8 bases, with 15 bases between them. The CDR3 totals 14 residues. CDR3 loop: CASSRQGLREKLFF. CDR3 coding DNA: TGTGCCAGCAGCCGCCAGGGGTTAAGAGAAAAACTGTTTTTT. Complete variable domain (other parts from reference TRBV13 and TRBJ1-4): AAGVIQSPRHLIKEKRETATLKCYPIPRHDTVYWYQQGPGQDPQFLISFYEKMQSDKGSIPDRFSAQQFSDYHSELNMSSLELGDSALYFCASSRQGLREKLFFGSGTQLSVL.

The J gene is TRBJ2-6, the V gene TRBV5-4; D call uncertain. V was trimmed by 4 bases and J by 0 bases, leaving 17 bases between them. Germline CDR1 reads SGHNT; CDR2 reads YYREEE (reference sequence). This CDR3 is 18 amino acids long. CDR3 loop: CASSPQVSVLSGANVLTF. In nucleotides, the CDR3 is TGTGCCAGCAGCCCTCAGGTCTCCGTCCTCTCTGGGGCCAACGTCCTGACTTTC.

J is TRBJ2-5 and V is TRBV5-1, with 7 bases lining up with TRBD1. CDR3 length equals 14 residues. J lost 2 bases, V lost 4 bases, and 5 bases had no gene match. In germline, CDR1 is SGHRS, CDR2 YFSETQ. CDR3 nucleotides: TGCGCCAGCAGCAGAAACAGGGGTCAAGAGACCCAGTACTTC. This codes for CASSRNRGQETQYF.

The chain joins TRBV2 to TRBJ1-1; maybe TRBD1 (6 bases). Germline V gene lookup returns CDR1 SNHLY and CDR2 FYNNEI. The CDR3 sequence is 15 residues long. The V gene lost 7 bases and the J gene lost 4 bases, with 19 bases spanning the gap. CDR3 loop: CASTFRGGQSTEAFF. CDR3 DNA: TGTGCCAGCACCTTCCGGGGCGGACAGAGCACTGAAGCTTTCTTT.

The chain carries TRBV24-1 and TRBJ2-2; 9 nucleotides line up with TRBD1. Germline values: CDR1 KGHDR, CDR2 SFDVKD. The CDR3 covers 17 residues. V shed 3 bases and J 6 bases; nucleotides not matched to a gene: 10. CDR3 in amino acids: CATSDPDRGSFAGELFF. CDR3 coding DNA: TGTGCCACCAGTGATCCCGACAGGGGGAGTTTTGCCGGGGAGCTGTTTTTT.

This sequence joins TRBV30 and TRBJ1-5; TRBD1 matches 8 bases. This CDR3 region has 13 residues. J lost 7 bases, V lost 4 bases, and 6 bases had no gene match. Germline V gene sequence: CDR1 GTSNPN, CDR2 SVGIG (reference sequence). This chain's CDR3 is CAWKGQAHQPQHF. The CDR3 region has the DNA TGTGCCTGGAAGGGACAGGCACACCAGCCCCAGCATTTT.

The V and J genes are TRBV28 and TRBJ2-1; 14 bases line up with TRBD2. The germline V gene has CDR1 MDHEN and CDR2 SYDVKM. The CDR3 extends over 15 amino acids. V shed 5 bases and J 7 bases; nucleotides not matched to a gene: 4. Written as DNA, the CDR3 is TGTGCCAGCAGTCTTAGGACTAGCGGGAGGAATGAGCAGTTCTTC. Translated, it gives CASSLRTSGRNEQFF.

CDR3 nucleotide sequence: TGTGCCAGCAGAGGCAGGCCTAATGAAAAACTGTTTTTT. Residues: CASRGRPNEKLFF. This sequence joins TRBV2 and TRBJ1-4; no clear D gene. The CDR3 loop spans 13 amino acids. CDR1 is SNHLY and CDR2 is FYNNEI in the germline V gene. V was trimmed by 6 bases and J by 3 bases, leaving 8 bases between them. The variable domain in full, with the rest retrieved from reference TRBV2 and TRBJ1-4, is EPEVTQTPSHQVTQMGQEVILRCVPISNHLYFYWYRQILGQKVEFLVSFYNNEISEKSEIFDDQFSVERPDGSNFTLKIRSTKLEDSAMYFCASRGRPNEKLFFGSGTQLSVL.

The chain has TRBV6-5 and TRBJ1-1; D gene unclear. The CDR3 runs to 13 residues. The germline V gene encodes CDR1 MNHEY and CDR2 SVGAGI. Trimming shortened V by 7 bases and J by 1 base, and 10 bases separated the two germline ends. The CDR3 coding sequence is TGTGCCAGCACCTCCTCTACGAACACTGAAGCTTTCTTT. It encodes CASTSSTNTEAFF.

This chain links TRBV11-2 with TRBJ1-2, with D uncertain. Germline CDR1 SGHAT, CDR2 FQNNGV. V shed 4 bases and J shed 0 bases, with 12 bases lying between them. This CDR3 is 15 amino acids long. CDR3 sequence reads: CASSSNTLANYGYTF. The CDR3 region has the DNA TGTGCCAGCAGCTCTAACACCCTAGCTAACTATGGCTACACCTTC.

The rearrangement joins TRBV6-6 to TRBJ1-2; D may be TRBD1 (6 bases). V was trimmed by 6 bases and J by 4 bases, leaving 15 bases between them. Germline V gene data show CDR1 as MNHNY and CDR2 as SVGAGI (reference sequence). The CDR3 sequence is 14 residues long. Here the CDR3 reads CASSPRTGSYGYTF. DNA for the CDR3: TGTGCCAGCAGCCCGCGCACAGGGAGCTATGGCTACACCTTC.

The sample holds one count of this clone. The rearrangement joins TRBV7-3 to TRBJ2-2; 9 positions match TRBD2. V shed 5 bases, J shed 5 bases, and the junction held 6 bases outside the gene matches. Looked up from germline, CDR1 is SGHTA and CDR2 is FQGTGA. This CDR3 spans 15 amino acids. The CDR3 is CASSRSGSGTGELFF. For the CDR3, the DNA is TGTGCCAGCAGCCGTAGCGGGAGCGGGACCGGGGAGCTGTTTTTT.

The gene calls are TRBV5-6 and TRBJ2-3; D is perhaps TRBD2 (5 bases). V was cut by 4 bases and J by 2 bases, with 14 bases left in between. This CDR3 has 15 amino acids. Germline CDR1 and CDR2: SGHDT and YYEEEE. The DNA for the CDR3 is TGTGCCAGCAGCCACGGGGTGGGGTACACAGATACGCAGTATTTT. This translates into CASSHGVGYTDTQYF.